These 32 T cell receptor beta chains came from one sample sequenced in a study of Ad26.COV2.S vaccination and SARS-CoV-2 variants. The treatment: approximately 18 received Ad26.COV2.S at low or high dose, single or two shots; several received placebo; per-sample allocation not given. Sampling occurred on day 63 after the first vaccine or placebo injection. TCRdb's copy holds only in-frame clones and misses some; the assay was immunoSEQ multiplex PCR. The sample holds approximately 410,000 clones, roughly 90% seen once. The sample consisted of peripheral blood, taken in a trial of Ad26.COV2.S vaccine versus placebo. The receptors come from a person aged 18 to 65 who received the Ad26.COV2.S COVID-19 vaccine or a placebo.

CDR3: CASSLLQGRTDTQYF. DNA of the CDR3: TGTGCCAGCAGCTTATTACAGGGGAGAACAGATACGCAGTATTTT. This chain links TRBV5-5 with TRBJ2-3; 7 positions match TRBD1. V trimming: 2 bases; J trimming: 3 bases; junction bases outside the gene matches: 6. The CDR3 consists of 15 residues. Germline V gives CDR1 SGHKS, CDR2 YYEKEE (reference sequence).

CDR3 nucleotide sequence: TGTGCCAGCAGAGAGGGTACTGAAGCTTTCTTT. Its translation is CASREGTEAFF. This chain joins TRBV6-5 and TRBJ1-1; D not certain. The CDR3 sequence is 11 residues long. In germline, CDR1 is MNHEY, CDR2 SVGAGI. Trimming left V 6 bases short and J 5 bases short, with 7 bases between.

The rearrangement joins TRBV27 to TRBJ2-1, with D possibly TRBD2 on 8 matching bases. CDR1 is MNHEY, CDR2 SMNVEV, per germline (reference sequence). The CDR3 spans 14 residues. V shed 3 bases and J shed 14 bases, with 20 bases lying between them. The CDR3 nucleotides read TGTGCCAGCAGTTTCCAGTTGCCGGGAGGGGGCGAGTTCTTC. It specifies CASSFQLPGGGEFF.

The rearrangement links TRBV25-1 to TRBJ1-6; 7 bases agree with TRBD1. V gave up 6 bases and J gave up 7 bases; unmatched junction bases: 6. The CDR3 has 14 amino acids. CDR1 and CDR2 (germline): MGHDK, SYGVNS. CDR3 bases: TGTGCCAGCAGGGGACAGCCTTACAATTCACCCCTCCACTTT. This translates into CASRGQPYNSPLHF.

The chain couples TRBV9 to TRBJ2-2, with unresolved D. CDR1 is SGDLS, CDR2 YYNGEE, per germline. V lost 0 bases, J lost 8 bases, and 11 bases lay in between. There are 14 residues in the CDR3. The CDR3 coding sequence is TGTGCCAGCAGCGTAGGACTTCTTATGGGGGAGCTGTTTTTT. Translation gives CASSVGLLMGELFF.

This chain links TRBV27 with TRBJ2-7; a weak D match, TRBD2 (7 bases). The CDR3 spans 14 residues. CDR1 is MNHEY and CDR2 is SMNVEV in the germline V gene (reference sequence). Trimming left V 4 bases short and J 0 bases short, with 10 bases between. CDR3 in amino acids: CASSWGGASYEQYF. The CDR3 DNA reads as TGTGCCAGCAGTTGGGGGGGGGCCTCCTACGAGCAGTACTTC.

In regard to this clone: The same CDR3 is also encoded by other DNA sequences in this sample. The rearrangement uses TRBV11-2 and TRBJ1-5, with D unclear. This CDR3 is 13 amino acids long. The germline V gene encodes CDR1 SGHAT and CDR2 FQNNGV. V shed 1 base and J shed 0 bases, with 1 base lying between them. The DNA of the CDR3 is TGTGCCAGCAGCTTAGTTAGCAATCAGCCCCAGCATTTT. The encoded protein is CASSLVSNQPQHF.

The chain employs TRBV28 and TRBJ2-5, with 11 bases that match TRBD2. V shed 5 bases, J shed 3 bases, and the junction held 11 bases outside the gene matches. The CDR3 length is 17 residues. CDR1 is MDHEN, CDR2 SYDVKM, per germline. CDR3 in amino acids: CASSHFTGTSGEETQYF. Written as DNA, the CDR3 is TGTGCCAGCAGTCACTTTACCGGGACTAGCGGCGAAGAGACCCAGTACTTC.

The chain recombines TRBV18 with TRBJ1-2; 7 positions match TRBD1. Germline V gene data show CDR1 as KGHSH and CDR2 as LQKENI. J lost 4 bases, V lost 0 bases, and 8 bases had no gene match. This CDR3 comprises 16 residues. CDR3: CASSPPLRDSFYGYTF. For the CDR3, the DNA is TGTGCCAGCTCACCACCTTTAAGGGACAGTTTCTATGGCTACACCTTC.

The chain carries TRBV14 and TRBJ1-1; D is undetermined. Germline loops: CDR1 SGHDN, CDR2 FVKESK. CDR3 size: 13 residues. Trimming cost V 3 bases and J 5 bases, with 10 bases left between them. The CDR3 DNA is TGTGCCAGCAGCCAGAACGCGAAGACTGAAGCTTTCTTT. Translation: CASSQNAKTEAFF.

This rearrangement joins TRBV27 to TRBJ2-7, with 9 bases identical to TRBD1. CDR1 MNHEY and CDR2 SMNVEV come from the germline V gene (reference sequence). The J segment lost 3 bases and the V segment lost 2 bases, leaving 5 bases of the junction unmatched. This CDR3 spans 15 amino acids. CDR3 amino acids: CASSLGTGPYYEQYF. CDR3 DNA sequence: TGTGCCAGCAGTTTAGGGACAGGGCCCTACTACGAGCAGTACTTC.

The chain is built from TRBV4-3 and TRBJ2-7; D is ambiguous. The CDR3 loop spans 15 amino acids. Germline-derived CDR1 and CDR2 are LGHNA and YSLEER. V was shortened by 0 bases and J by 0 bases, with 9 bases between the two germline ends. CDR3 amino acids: CASSQDPRSSYEQYF. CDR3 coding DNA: TGCGCCAGCAGCCAAGATCCCCGGAGCTCCTACGAGCAGTACTTC.

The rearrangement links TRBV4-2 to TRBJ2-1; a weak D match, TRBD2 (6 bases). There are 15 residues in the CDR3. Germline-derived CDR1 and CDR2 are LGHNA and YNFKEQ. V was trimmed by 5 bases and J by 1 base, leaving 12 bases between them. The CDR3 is CASSSGGGSYNEQFF. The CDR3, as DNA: TGTGCCAGCAGCTCCGGGGGTGGATCCTACAATGAGCAGTTCTTC.

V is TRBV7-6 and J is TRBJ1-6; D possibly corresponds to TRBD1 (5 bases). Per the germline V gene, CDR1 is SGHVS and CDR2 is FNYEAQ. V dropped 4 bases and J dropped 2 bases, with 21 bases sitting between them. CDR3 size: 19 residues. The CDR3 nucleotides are TGTGCCAGCAGCTCGGTCGCTCGTGGGGGGAGGGCCTATAATTCACCCCTCCACTTT. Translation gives CASSSVARGGRAYNSPLHF.

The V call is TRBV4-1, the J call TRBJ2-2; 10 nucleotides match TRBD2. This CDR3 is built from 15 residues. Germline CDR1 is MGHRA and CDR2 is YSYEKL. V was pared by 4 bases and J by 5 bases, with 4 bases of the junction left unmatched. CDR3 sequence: CASSRGLATTGELFF. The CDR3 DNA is TGCGCCAGCAGCCGGGGACTAGCGACAACCGGGGAGCTGTTTTTT.

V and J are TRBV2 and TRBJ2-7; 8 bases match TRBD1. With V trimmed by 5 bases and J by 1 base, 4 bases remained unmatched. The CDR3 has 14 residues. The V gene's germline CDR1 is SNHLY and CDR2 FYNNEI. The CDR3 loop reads CASSRQGSSYEQYF. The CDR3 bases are TGTGCCAGCAGTCGACAGGGGTCATCCTACGAGCAGTACTTC.

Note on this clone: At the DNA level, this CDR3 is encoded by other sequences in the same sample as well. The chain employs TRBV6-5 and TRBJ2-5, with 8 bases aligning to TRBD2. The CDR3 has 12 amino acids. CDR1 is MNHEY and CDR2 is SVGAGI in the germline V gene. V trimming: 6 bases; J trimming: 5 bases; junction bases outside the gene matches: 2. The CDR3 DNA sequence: TGTGCCAGCAGGCCGGGGGGGGAGACCCAGTACTTC. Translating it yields CASRPGGETQYF.

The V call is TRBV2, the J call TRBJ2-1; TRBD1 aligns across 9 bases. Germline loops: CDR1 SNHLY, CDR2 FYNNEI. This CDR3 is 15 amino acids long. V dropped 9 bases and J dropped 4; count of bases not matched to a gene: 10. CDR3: CASEEGDREYNEQFF. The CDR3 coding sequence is TGTGCCAGTGAGGAAGGGGACAGGGAATACAATGAGCAGTTCTTC.

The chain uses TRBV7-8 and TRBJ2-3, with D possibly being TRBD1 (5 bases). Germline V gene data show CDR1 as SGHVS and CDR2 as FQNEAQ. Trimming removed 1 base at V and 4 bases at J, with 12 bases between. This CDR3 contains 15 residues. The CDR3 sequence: CASSLDHPGSDTQYF. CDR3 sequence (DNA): TGTGCCAGCAGCTTAGATCATCCAGGGTCAGATACGCAGTATTTT.

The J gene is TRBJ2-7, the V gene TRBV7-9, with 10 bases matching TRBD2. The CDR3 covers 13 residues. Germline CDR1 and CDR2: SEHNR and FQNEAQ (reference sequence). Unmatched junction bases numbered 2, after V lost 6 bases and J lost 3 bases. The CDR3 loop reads CASSWTSGYEQYF. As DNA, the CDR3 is TGTGCCAGCAGTTGGACTAGCGGCTACGAGCAGTACTTC.

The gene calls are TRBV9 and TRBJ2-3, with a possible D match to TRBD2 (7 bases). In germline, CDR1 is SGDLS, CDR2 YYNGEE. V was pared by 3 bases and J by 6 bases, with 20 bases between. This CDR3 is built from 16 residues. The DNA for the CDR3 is TGTGCCAGCAGCGCCAGGGGAGGGAGCCGAGTGGATACGCAGTATTTT. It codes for CASSARGGSRVDTQYF.

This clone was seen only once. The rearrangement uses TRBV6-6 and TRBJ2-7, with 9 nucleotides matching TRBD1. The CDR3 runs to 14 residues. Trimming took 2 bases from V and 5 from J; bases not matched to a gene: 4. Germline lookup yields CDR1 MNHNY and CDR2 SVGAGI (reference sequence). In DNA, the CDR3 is TGTGCCAGCAGTTACGGGACAGGGCGGCACGAGCAGTACTTC. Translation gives CASSYGTGRHEQYF.

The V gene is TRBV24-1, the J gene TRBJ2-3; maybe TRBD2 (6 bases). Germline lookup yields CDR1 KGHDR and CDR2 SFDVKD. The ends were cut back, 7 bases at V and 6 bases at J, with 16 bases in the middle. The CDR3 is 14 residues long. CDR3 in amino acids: CATSPGGSRDTQYF. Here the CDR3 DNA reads TGTGCCACCAGCCCTGGGGGGTCCCGGGATACGCAGTATTTT.

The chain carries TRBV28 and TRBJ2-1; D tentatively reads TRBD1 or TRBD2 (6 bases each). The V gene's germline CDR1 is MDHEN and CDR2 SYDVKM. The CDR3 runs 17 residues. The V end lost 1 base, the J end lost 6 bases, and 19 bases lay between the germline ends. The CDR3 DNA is TGTGCCAGCAGTTTATTCCGGGGGCGACGTCTCCTCAATGAGCAGTTCTTC. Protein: CASSLFRGRRLLNEQFF. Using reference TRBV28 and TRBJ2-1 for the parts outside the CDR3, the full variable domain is DVKVTQSSRYLVKRTGEKVFLECVQDMDHENMFWYRQDPGLGLRLIYFSYDVKMKEKGDIPEGYSVSREKKERFSLILESASTNQTSMYLCASSLFRGRRLLNEQFFGPGTRLTVL.

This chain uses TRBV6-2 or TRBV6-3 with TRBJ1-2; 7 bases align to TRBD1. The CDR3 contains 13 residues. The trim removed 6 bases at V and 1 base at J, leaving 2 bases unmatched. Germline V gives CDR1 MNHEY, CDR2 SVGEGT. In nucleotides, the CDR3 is TGTGCCAGCAGCCGACAGGGTAACTATGGCTACACCTTC. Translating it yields CASSRQGNYGYTF.

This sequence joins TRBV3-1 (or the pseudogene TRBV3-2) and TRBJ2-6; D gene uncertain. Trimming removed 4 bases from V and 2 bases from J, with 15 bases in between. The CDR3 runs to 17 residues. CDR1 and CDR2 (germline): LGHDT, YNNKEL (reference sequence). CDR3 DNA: TGTGCCAGCAGCCCGACATACAGTAGTGCTGGGGCCAACGTCCTGACTTTC. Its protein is CASSPTYSSAGANVLTF.

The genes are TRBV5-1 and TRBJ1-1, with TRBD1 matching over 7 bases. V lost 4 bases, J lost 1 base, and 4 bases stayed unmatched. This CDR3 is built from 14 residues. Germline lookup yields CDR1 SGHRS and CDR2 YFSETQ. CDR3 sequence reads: CASSGRDRNTEAFF. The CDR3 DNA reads TGCGCCAGCAGCGGCCGGGACAGGAACACTGAAGCTTTCTTT.

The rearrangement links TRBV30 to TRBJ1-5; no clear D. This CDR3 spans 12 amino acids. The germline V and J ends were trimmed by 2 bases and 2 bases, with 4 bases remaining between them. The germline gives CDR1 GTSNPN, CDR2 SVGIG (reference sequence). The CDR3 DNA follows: TGTGCCTGGAGTATGGGCAATCAGCCCCAGCATTTT. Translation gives CAWSMGNQPQHF.

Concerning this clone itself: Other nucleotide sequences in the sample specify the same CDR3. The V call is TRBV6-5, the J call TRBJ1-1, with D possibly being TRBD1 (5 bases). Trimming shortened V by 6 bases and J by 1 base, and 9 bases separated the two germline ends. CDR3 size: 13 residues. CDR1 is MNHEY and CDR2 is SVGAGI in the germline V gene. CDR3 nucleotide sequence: TGTGCCAGCAGAAAAACAGGGAACACTGAAGCTTTCTTT. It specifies CASRKTGNTEAFF.

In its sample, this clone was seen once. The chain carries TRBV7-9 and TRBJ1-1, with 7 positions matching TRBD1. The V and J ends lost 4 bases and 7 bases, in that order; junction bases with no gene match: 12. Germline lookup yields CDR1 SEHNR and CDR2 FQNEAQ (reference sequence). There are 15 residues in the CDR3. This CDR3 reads CASSYNKGALVEAFF. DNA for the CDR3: TGTGCCAGCAGCTACAATAAGGGGGCGTTGGTTGAAGCTTTCTTT.

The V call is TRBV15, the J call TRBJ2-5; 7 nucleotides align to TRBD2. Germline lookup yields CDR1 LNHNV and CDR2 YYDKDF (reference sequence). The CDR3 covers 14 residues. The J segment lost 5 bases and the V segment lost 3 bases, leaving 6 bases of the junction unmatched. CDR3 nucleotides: TGTGCCACCAGCAGCCCCGGGGGGTGGGAGACCCAGTACTTC. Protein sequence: CATSSPGGWETQYF. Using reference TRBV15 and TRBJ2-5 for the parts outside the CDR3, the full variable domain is DAMVIQNPRYQVTQFGKPVTLSCSQTLNHNVMYWYQQKSSQAPKLLFHYYDKDFNNEADTPDNFQSRRPNTSFCFLDIRSPGLGDTAMYLCATSSPGGWETQYFGPGTRLLVL.

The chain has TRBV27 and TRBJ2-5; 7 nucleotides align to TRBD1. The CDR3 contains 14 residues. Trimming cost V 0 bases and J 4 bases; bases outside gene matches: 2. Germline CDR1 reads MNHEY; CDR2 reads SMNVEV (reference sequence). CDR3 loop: CASSLSRQGETQYF. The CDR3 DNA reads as TGTGCCAGCAGTTTATCGCGACAGGGAGAGACCCAGTACTTC.